What follows are 20 T cell receptor beta chains derived from one specimen sequenced in a study of response to subunit inactivated influenza vaccine. MiXCR, run by TCRdb on the RT-PCR reads, gives a single entry per CDR3 protein. The sample lists about 780,000 distinct CDR3 sequences; about 18% were seen once. Sequences were derived from PBMCs from blood, sampled about 5 days after vaccination. Receptors were obtained from a man aged 50 or older who received an inactivated influenza vaccine.

This chain connects TRBV7-2 to TRBJ2-7; 10 bases fit TRBD1. The J segment lost 3 bases and the V segment lost 5 bases, leaving 7 bases of the junction unmatched. There are 15 residues in the CDR3. Germline lookup yields CDR1 SGHTA and CDR2 FQGNSA. The CDR3 reads CASSRFRDRGYEQYF. In DNA form, the CDR3 reads TGTGCCAGCAGCCGATTCCGGGACAGGGGCTACGAGCAGTACTTC.

This clonotype was recorded at least ten times. This chain joins TRBV12-3 or TRBV12-4 and TRBJ2-3; 8 nucleotides align to TRBD2. This CDR3 is built from 16 residues. The V and J ends lost 5 bases and 6 bases, in that order; junction bases with no gene match: 13. The CDR3 sequence is CASSPWAGGSEDTQYF. The DNA of the CDR3 is TGTGCCAGCAGTCCATGGGCGGGGGGTTCTGAGGATACGCAGTATTTT.

The chain uses TRBV20-1 and TRBJ1-2, with a possible D match to TRBD1 (6 bases). This CDR3 has 16 amino acids. Trimming removed 0 bases at V and 3 bases at J, with 17 bases between. Germline V gene lookup returns CDR1 DFQATT and CDR2 SNEGSKA (reference sequence). The CDR3 bases are TGCAGTGCTAGAGATCTAATCGAAAGGGGGGACTATGGCTACACCTTC. Translation gives CSARDLIERGDYGYTF.

V gene TRBV20-1 combines with J gene TRBJ1-1, with a weak D call TRBD1 (5 bases). Germline CDR1 DFQATT, CDR2 SNEGSKA (reference sequence). Trimming shortened V by 1 base and J by 6 bases, and 15 bases separated the two germline ends. This CDR3 is 14 amino acids long. CDR3 protein: CSARAVGLVPEAFF. CDR3 nucleotide sequence: TGCAGTGCTAGAGCCGTGGGACTGGTACCTGAAGCTTTCTTT.

The table lists this clonotype with a few counts. This chain uses TRBV5-1 with TRBJ1-5; D gene uncertain. The V and J ends lost 0 bases and 6 bases respectively, with 16 bases between them. CDR3 size: 16 residues. The germline V gene has CDR1 SGHRS and CDR2 YFSETQ. In nucleotides, the CDR3 is TGCGCCAGCAGCTTGGGCGCTGGTGGGGAGGGTCAGCCCCAGCATTTT. The encoded protein is CASSLGAGGEGQPQHF.

Comment on this clonotype: A much larger clonotype is one base distant, so this may be a read error. The chain recombines TRBV12-3 or TRBV12-4 with TRBJ2-5; 8 bases are shared with TRBD1. The V and J ends lost 10 bases and 5 bases, in that order; junction bases with no gene match: 9. The CDR3 is made up of 13 amino acids. This CDR3 reads CAIRPTGGETQYF. The CDR3 nucleotides are TGTGCCATCAGGCCAACAGGGGGGGAGACCCAGTACTTC.

This clonotype was picked up a small number of times. This rearrangement joins TRBV7-2 to TRBJ1-5, with 10 bases identical to TRBD1. V trimming: 3 bases; J trimming: 2 bases; junction bases outside the gene matches: 4. The CDR3 sequence is 16 residues long. Germline loops: CDR1 SGHTA, CDR2 FQGNSA. CDR3 amino acids: CASSLGQGRGNQPQHF. DNA of the CDR3: TGTGCCAGCAGCTTGGGACAGGGGAGAGGCAATCAGCCCCAGCATTTT.

This clonotype has only one observation. The genes are TRBV10-3 and TRBJ2-7; TRBD1 agrees at 9 bases. V dropped 5 bases and J dropped 1; count of bases not matched to a gene: 3. The CDR3 has 14 amino acids. From germline, CDR1 is ENHRY and CDR2 SYGVKD. This chain's CDR3 is CAISSGTGSYEQYF. The CDR3 DNA reads TGTGCCATCAGTTCCGGGACAGGGTCCTACGAGCAGTACTTC.

This clonotype appeared a few times. This chain links TRBV6-6 with TRBJ2-1, with TRBD1 matching 9 bases. CDR1 and CDR2 (germline): MNHNY, SVGAGI (reference sequence). The CDR3 is 13 amino acids. V trimming: 7 bases; J trimming: 6 bases; junction bases outside the gene matches: 4. The CDR3 DNA follows: TGTGCCAGCAAACAGGGGGCTGGCAATGAGCAGTTCTTC. This codes for CASKQGAGNEQFF.

V and J are TRBV29-1 and TRBJ2-7, with D maybe TRBD1 (6 bases). The ends were cut back, 0 bases at V and 3 bases at J, with 15 bases in the middle. Germline CDR1 and CDR2: SQVTM and ANQGSEA. The CDR3 contains 15 residues. CDR3 sequence (DNA): TGCAGCGTTGAAGATTATACAGGGTCTGACTACGAGCAGTACTTC. It yields the protein CSVEDYTGSDYEQYF.

V is TRBV6-1 and J is TRBJ2-1, with D maybe TRBD1 (5 bases). The CDR3 extends over 14 amino acids. Germline-derived CDR1 and CDR2 are MNHNS and SASEGT. V dropped 6 bases and J dropped 9 bases, with 18 bases sitting between them. CDR3 residues: CASRQERIGSEQFF. CDR3 sequence (DNA): TGTGCCAGCAGACAGGAGAGGATAGGAAGTGAGCAGTTCTTC.

Only a few counts were recorded for this clonotype. V gene TRBV10-3 combines with J gene TRBJ1-1, with a weak D call TRBD1 (6 bases). V lost 5 bases, J lost 4 bases, and 17 bases lay in between. The CDR3 runs 15 residues. The germline V gene has CDR1 ENHRY and CDR2 SYGVKD. In DNA, the CDR3 is TGTGCCATCAGTCCGGGACACTCGGGCGGCACTGAAGCTTTCTTT. Translated: CAISPGHSGGTEAFF.

In this sample, this clonotype turned up once. The chain uses TRBV9 and TRBJ2-7; D is possibly TRBD1 or TRBD2 (7 bases each). Germline loops: CDR1 SGDLS, CDR2 YYNGEE. There are 15 residues in the CDR3. Trimming removed 4 bases from V and 4 bases from J, with 18 bases in between. The CDR3 DNA reads as TGTGCCAGCAGCCCCTTCGGGGGGACAGAGTACGAGCAGTACTTC. Translating gives CASSPFGGTEYEQYF.

The chain combines TRBV24-1 with TRBJ1-1, with D maybe TRBD1 (5 bases). Trimming took off 10 bases at V and 4 bases at J, with 15 bases between the two ends. The CDR3 spans 13 residues. The germline V gene encodes CDR1 KGHDR and CDR2 SFDVKD. As DNA, the CDR3 is TGTGCCACGAGGGGAGGGTCGAGCACTGAAGCTTTCTTT. Amino acid sequence: CATRGGSSTEAFF.

The rearrangement links TRBV6-1 to TRBJ1-1, with no clear D. V was pared by 0 bases and J by 9 bases, with 11 bases between. Germline V gene data show CDR1 as MNHNS and CDR2 as SASEGT. The CDR3 consists of 13 residues. The CDR3 nucleotides are TGTGCCAGCAGTGAAGCGCGAGGGTATCAAGCTTTCTTT. Its protein product is CASSEARGYQAFF.

In this sample, this clonotype turned up a few times. The rearrangement joins TRBV11-2 to TRBJ1-2; D is undetermined. This CDR3 region has 17 residues. Germline CDR1 and CDR2: SGHAT and FQNNGV. V shed 0 bases and J shed 3 bases, with 17 bases lying between them. The CDR3 is CASSLDARGSPHYGYTF. CDR3 in DNA: TGTGCCAGCAGCTTAGATGCTCGGGGATCCCCGCACTATGGCTACACCTTC. The variable domain in full, with the rest retrieved from reference TRBV11-2 and TRBJ1-2, is EAGVAQSPRYKIIEKRQSVAFWCNPISGHATLYWYQQILGQGPKLLIQFQNNGVVDDSQLPKDRFSAERLKGVDSTLKIQPAKLEDSAVYLCASSLDARGSPHYGYTFGSGTRLTVV.

The rearrangement uses TRBV20-1 and TRBJ2-1; 7 nucleotides align to TRBD1. The CDR3 is 13 residues long. The germline gives CDR1 DFQATT, CDR2 SNEGSKA (reference sequence). The trim removed 0 bases at V and 7 bases at J, leaving 3 bases unmatched. This CDR3 is CSAREGQTNEQFF. The CDR3 region has the DNA TGCAGTGCTAGAGAGGGACAGACTAATGAGCAGTTCTTC.

This clonotype was picked up one time. This chain connects TRBV12-3 or TRBV12-4 to TRBJ1-6; TRBD1 matches 7 bases. Unmatched junction bases numbered 5, after V lost 3 bases and J lost 9 bases. This CDR3 is 14 amino acids long. For the CDR3, the DNA is TGTGCCAGCAGTTTGAATCAGGGGGTTTCACCCCTCCACTTT. Its protein product is CASSLNQGVSPLHF.

This clonotype was observed a handful of times. CDR3 sequence (DNA): TGTGCCAGCAGCTCGTGGACCGAGGGGACCCAGTACTTC. It is translated as CASSSWTEGTQYF. This sequence joins TRBV7-2 and TRBJ2-5; possibly TRBD2 for D (5 bases). CDR1 and CDR2 (germline): SGHTA, FQGNSA. The ends were cut back, 4 bases at V and 7 bases at J, with 13 bases in the middle. CDR3 length: 13 amino acids.

The sample holds a few counts of this clonotype. The rearrangement uses TRBV12-3 or TRBV12-4 and TRBJ1-3; D is possibly TRBD1 (6 bases). Between the trimmed V and J ends, which lost 5 bases and 6 bases, there was a span of 14 bases. The CDR3 has 14 amino acids. DNA of the CDR3: TGTGCCAGCAGTCCGACAGGCACAGTAAACACCATATATTTT. Its protein product is CASSPTGTVNTIYF.